A single sample gave rise to the 5 T cell receptor beta chains below, sequenced in a study of Tregs in tolerant kidney transplant recipients. The assay was immunoSEQ multiplex PCR, and TCRdb's table has in-frame clones only and misses some. Of some 100,000 clones listed, about 91% were seen once; the top ten hold roughly 0.61%. Sequencing was carried out using CD4+ T cells from blood. All receptors come from a human donor in good health.

The chain recombines TRBV2 with TRBJ2-2, with TRBD1 identical over 9 bases. CDR1 and CDR2 (germline): SNHLY, FYNNEI. Losses at the gene ends were 6 bases for V and 4 bases for J; bases not matched to a gene: 6. This CDR3 contains 15 residues. The CDR3 bases are TGTGCCAGCAGGGCCGGGACAGGGTTCACCGGGGAGCTGTTTTTT. Translating gives CASRAGTGFTGELFF. The full variable domain, completed using reference TRBV2 and TRBJ2-2, is EPEVTQTPSHQVTQMGQEVILRCVPISNHLYFYWYRQILGQKVEFLVSFYNNEISEKSEIFDDQFSVERPDGSNFTLKIRSTKLEDSAMYFCASRAGTGFTGELFFGEGSRLTVL.

The chain's CDR3 is CASSPFSGQPSGANVLTF. The DNA for the CDR3 is TGCGCCAGCAGCCCCTTCTCGGGACAGCCCTCTGGGGCCAACGTCCTGACTTTC. The genes are TRBV5-1 and TRBJ2-6, with 7 bases that match TRBD1. The V segment lost 4 bases and the J segment 0 bases; nucleotides outside the gene matches: 10. CDR3 length: 18 amino acids. CDR1 is SGHRS, CDR2 YFSETQ, per germline.

The chain employs TRBV7-2 and TRBJ2-1; the match to TRBD2 covers 15 bases. The V gene end was trimmed by 5 bases and the J gene end by 6 bases; junction bases not matched to a gene: 2. This CDR3 has 15 amino acids. Germline V gene lookup returns CDR1 SGHTA and CDR2 FQGNSA. For the CDR3, the DNA is TGTGCCAGCAGCCGGACTAGCGGGAGGGCCAATGAGCAGTTCTTC. It encodes CASSRTSGRANEQFF.

The chain links TRBV10-3 to TRBJ1-2, with 7 bases aligning to TRBD1. This CDR3 has 14 residues. The V gene end was trimmed by 8 bases and the J gene end by 1 base; junction bases not matched to a gene: 7. Germline V gives CDR1 ENHRY, CDR2 SYGVKD. CDR3 sequence reads: CAIPRQGYNYGYTF. In DNA form, the CDR3 reads TGTGCCATCCCGAGACAGGGCTATAACTATGGCTACACCTTC.

The chain uses TRBV11-3 and TRBJ2-1, with 10 bases aligning to TRBD2. Germline loops: CDR1 SGHNT, CDR2 YENEEA. The CDR3 contains 17 residues. Losses at the gene ends were 5 bases for V and 10 bases for J; bases not matched to a gene: 17. In DNA, the CDR3 is TGTGCCAGCAGCACCCTCTCCGGGCTAGCGGGAGCGGGGGAGCAGTTCTTC. It codes for CASSTLSGLAGAGEQFF.